What follows are 3 T cell receptor beta chains derived from one specimen sequenced in a study of cytomegalovirus exposure and HLA in healthy donors. A multiplex PCR was run with 60 Vbeta primers and 13 Jbeta primers. Method: immunoSEQ multiplex PCR; TCRdb's copy keeps in-frame clones and lacks some. The table for this sample gives over 65,000 clones. The source material was PBMCs. The receptors originated from a young woman in good health and CMV-seronegative.

The chain has TRBV7-9 and TRBJ2-3; D gene uncertain. CDR3 length: 13 residues. V gave up 5 bases and J gave up 6 bases, with 12 bases separating them. Germline CDR1 and CDR2: SEHNR and FQNEAQ (reference sequence). The CDR3 DNA sequence: TGTGCCAGCAGCGAGCACTCCGAGGATACGCAGTATTTT. Residues: CASSEHSEDTQYF. The full variable domain, completed using reference TRBV7-9 and TRBJ2-3, is DTGVSQNPRHKITKRGQNVTFRCDPISEHNRLYWYRQTLGQGPEFLTYFQNEAQLEKSRLLSDRFSAERPKGSFSTLEIQRTEQGDSAMYLCASSEHSEDTQYFGPGTRLTVL.

The chain links TRBV5-1 to TRBJ2-2, with TRBD1 identical over 7 bases. This CDR3 spans 16 amino acids. The V gene's germline CDR1 is SGHRS and CDR2 YFSETQ. J lost 0 bases, V lost 5 bases, and 7 bases had no gene match. Written as DNA, the CDR3 is TGCGCCAGCAGAATATTGACAGGGACGAACACCGGGGAGCTGTTTTTT. It is translated as CASRILTGTNTGELFF. The full variable domain, its missing parts supplied by reference TRBV5-1 and TRBJ2-2, is KAGVTQTPRYLIKTRGQQVTLSCSPISGHRSVSWYQQTPGQGLQFLFEYFSETQRNKGNFPGRFSGRQFSNSRSEMNVSTLELGDSALYLCASRILTGTNTGELFFGEGSRLTVL.

V and J are TRBV7-2 and TRBJ1-1; 7 bases fit TRBD1. This CDR3 is built from 15 residues. Germline lookup yields CDR1 SGHTA and CDR2 FQGNSA. V shed 5 bases, J shed 0 bases, and the junction held 6 bases outside the gene matches. The CDR3 DNA is TGTGCCAGCAGCCCAAGGACAGGTTTGAACACTGAAGCTTTCTTT. This translates into CASSPRTGLNTEAFF.